This TCR beta chain comes out of a study of beta chain features in type 1 diabetes. Study-level findings and limits: Sequencing from cDNA could over-represent high-TCR-expressing cells.

Of the isolated RNA, all was reverse transcribed, and so the sequenced material was expressed TCRB transcripts. TCRdb's table, derived via immunoSEQ multiplex PCR, lists solely in-frame clones and lacks some. The sample yields 35,000 to 50,000 clones, 50% seen once. CDR3 length: 15 amino acids. Trimming pared 5 bases from V and 6 bases from J, leaving 16 bases between. Germline CDR1 SEHNR, CDR2 FQNEAQ (reference sequence). This clone appeared a few times. Its matching antigen is unknown. The sequence was obtained from a woman younger than 45 in good health. The chain recombines TRBV7-9 with TRBJ2-2; D gene ambiguous. The specimen sequenced was stem cell memory CD4+ T cells from blood. The CDR3 coding sequence is TGTGCCAGCAGCCGAGCCGGTGCCTCTTCCGGGGAGCTGTTTTTT. Protein: CASSRAGASSGELFF. The whole variable domain, filled in from reference TRBV7-9 and TRBJ2-2, reads DTGVSQNPRHKITKRGQNVTFRCDPISEHNRLYWYRQTLGQGPEFLTYFQNEAQLEKSRLLSDRFSAERPKGSFSTLEIQRTEQGDSAMYLCASSRAGASSGELFFGEGSRLTVL.